The clone carrying this T cell receptor beta chain was picked up a small number of times. Antigen: not known. This record belongs to a study of identical twins. Whole-study results and caveats: Weaker excess twin sharing was observed in beta out-of-frame sequences. Zero-insertion analyses might be partly confounded by invariant T cells like MAIT and iNKT.

There are 14 residues in the CDR3. CDR1 and CDR2 (germline): SGHRS, YFSETQ. V was clipped by 7 bases and J by 3 bases, with 11 bases between them. TCRdb processed the 5' RACE reads anew with MiXCR; each CDR3 protein has one entry. The repertoire holds under 1 million distinct CDR3 sequences, 10% to 15% seen once, with about 1.5% in the top ten. These same records also appear under a second study, on yellow fever vaccine responses in identical twins. That paper notes: Each twin's T cell response to the vaccine was reported to look partly convergent and partly personalized.

This receptor was identified in a woman aged 18-29 years in good health. The gene calls are TRBV5-1 and TRBJ2-6, with D tentatively TRBD1 or TRBD2 (5 bases each). Source material: PBMCs. Written as DNA, the CDR3 is TGCGCCAGCTCTGGGGGTGGTGGGGCCAACGTCCTGACTTTC. Protein: CASSGGGGANVLTF.